Presented here are 9 T cell receptor beta chains from one specimen sequenced in a study of blood T cell repertoires in COVID-19. Sequencing used immunoSEQ multiplex PCR; TCRdb keeps in-frame clones, though not all of them. The sample yields around 170,000 clones, 88% seen once. Sequencing was performed on peripheral blood. The receptors were gathered from a man aged 55 to 69 with acute or convalescent COVID-19.

The chain joins TRBV6-4 to TRBJ2-2; a weak D match, TRBD2 (6 bases). The CDR3 is made up of 15 amino acids. Germline values: CDR1 MRHNA, CDR2 SNTAGT. Trimming removed 0 bases from V and 6 bases from J, with 11 bases in between. For the CDR3, the DNA is TGTGCCAGCAGTGACTCGGGCGGGGCCCCCGGGGAGCTGTTTTTT. Its translation is CASSDSGGAPGELFF.

The chain uses TRBV12-3 or TRBV12-4 and TRBJ2-2; D not resolved. V lost 7 bases and J lost 3, with 6 bases in between. The CDR3 is 12 residues long. Here the CDR3 reads CASTRDTGELFF. The CDR3 DNA reads as TGTGCCAGCACCCGGGACACCGGGGAGCTGTTTTTT.

This sequence joins TRBV24-1 and TRBJ1-4; D is possibly TRBD1 (6 bases). Germline V gene lookup returns CDR1 KGHDR and CDR2 SFDVKD. V was pared by 2 bases and J by 0 bases, with 12 bases between. The CDR3 runs 17 residues. The chain's CDR3 is CATSDSFGQTTNEKLFF. DNA of the CDR3: TGTGCCACCAGTGATTCCTTCGGACAGACAACTAATGAAAAACTGTTTTTT.

V gene TRBV29-1 combines with J gene TRBJ1-5; D perhaps matches TRBD1 (6 bases). Per germline, CDR1 SQVTM and CDR2 ANQGSEA. V lost 7 bases, J lost 4 bases, and 17 bases lay in between. The CDR3 contains 14 residues. Here the CDR3 reads CSARGGGPNQPQHF. CDR3 sequence (DNA): TGCAGCGCGCGGGGAGGGGGACCAAATCAGCCCCAGCATTTT.

This rearrangement joins TRBV15 to TRBJ2-7; maybe TRBD2 (6 bases). The CDR3 loop spans 18 amino acids. V shed 0 bases and J shed 2 bases, with 20 bases lying between them. The germline V gene encodes CDR1 LNHNV and CDR2 YYDKDF (reference sequence). The CDR3 region is CATSRDYGGQGRTYEQYF. CDR3 nucleotide sequence: TGTGCCACCAGCAGAGATTACGGAGGGCAAGGTCGTACCTACGAGCAGTACTTC.

The V gene is TRBV5-1, the J gene TRBJ2-6, with a tentative D call TRBD2 (5 bases). The ends were cut back, 4 bases at V and 4 bases at J, with 21 bases in the middle. The CDR3 is made up of 18 amino acids. Germline assignment: CDR1 SGHRS and CDR2 YFSETQ. This CDR3 reads CASSPRELVGSGANVLTF. CDR3 DNA: TGCGCCAGCAGCCCACGGGAATTAGTGGGATCCGGGGCCAACGTCCTGACTTTC. The variable domain in full, completed from reference TRBV5-1 and TRBJ2-6, reads KAGVTQTPRYLIKTRGQQVTLSCSPISGHRSVSWYQQTPGQGLQFLFEYFSETQRNKGNFPGRFSGRQFSNSRSEMNVSTLELGDSALYLCASSPRELVGSGANVLTFGAGSRLTVL.

V and J are TRBV19 and TRBJ2-5; D may be TRBD2 (5 bases). This CDR3 has 15 residues. Germline assignment: CDR1 LNHDA and CDR2 SQIVND (reference sequence). Trimming left V 6 bases short and J 4 bases short, with 18 bases between. CDR3 loop: CASREVGQLGETQYF. DNA of the CDR3: TGTGCCAGTAGGGAGGTTGGGCAACTGGGAGAGACCCAGTACTTC. The full variable domain, in which reference TRBV19 and TRBJ2-5 provide the parts outside the CDR3, is DGGITQSPKYLFRKEGQNVTLSCEQNLNHDAMYWYRQDPGQGLRLIYYSQIVNDFQKGDIAEGYSVSREKKESFPLTVTSAQKNPTAFYLCASREVGQLGETQYFGPGTRLLVL.

J is TRBJ2-1 and V is TRBV4-3, with 7 bases lining up with TRBD2. The CDR3 has 16 amino acids. V lost 0 bases, J lost 3 bases, and 5 bases stayed unmatched. CDR1 and CDR2 (germline): LGHNA, YSLEER. This CDR3 is CASSQDRSGYYNEQFF. The DNA of the CDR3 is TGCGCCAGCAGCCAAGATCGTAGCGGGTACTACAATGAGCAGTTCTTC.

V is TRBV6-2 or TRBV6-3 and J is TRBJ2-4; TRBD2 agrees at 9 bases. The germline V gene encodes CDR1 MNHEY and CDR2 SVGEGT. V was clipped by 1 base and J by 4 bases; unmatched bases: 11. The CDR3 is made up of 18 amino acids. The CDR3 nucleotides read TGTGCCAGCAGTTACTACCCTTGGCGGGAGGGCCTAAAAAACATTCAGTACTTC. Translation gives CASSYYPWREGLKNIQYF.